This TCR beta chain appears in the sequencing data of a study of OX40 agonist ivuxolimab in advanced cancers. Study in general: Age averaged around 54 years (range about 23 to 85), and 82.7% were male. Study-wide findings and caveats: There were also nonresponders showing low normalized T-cell clonal expansion.

Sequencing used immunoSEQ multiplex PCR; TCRdb keeps in-frame clones, though not all of them. The sample carries about 35,000 clones, nearly 75% recorded once. This CDR3 is built from 15 residues. Trimming shortened V by 5 bases and J by 2 bases, and 14 bases separated the two germline ends. CDR1 and CDR2 (germline): SEHNR, FQNEAQ (reference sequence). Notes on this clone: Its antigen is still unknown.

Patients had blood sampled at baseline and again on cycle 4 day 1 and cycle 7 day 1. The TCR sequence derives from an adult with an advanced solid tumor such as melanoma, head and neck, liver or kidney cancer. The rearrangement uses TRBV7-9 and TRBJ2-3; D perhaps matches TRBD2 (7 bases). The sample consisted of CD4+ or CD8+ T cells sorted from blood, taken in a trial of the OX40 agonist ivuxolimab. CDR3 sequence: CASSPGGGITDTQYF. CDR3 DNA sequence: TGTGCCAGCAGCCCTGGGGGGGGCATCACAGATACGCAGTATTTT.